This T cell receptor beta chain was sequenced during a study of blood T cell repertoires in COVID-19 (dated by TCRdb to 2018 to 2021). General notes on the study: Collaborator samples came from the United States, Italy and Spain and covered acute and convalescent phases of COVID-19. The material from the prospective study consisted of cDNA or gDNA derived from T cells, B-cell-depleted T cells, or PBMCs. Nearly every sample came with metadata listing a de-identified subject ID, COVID-19 status, age in years and sex. The repertoires were released in a freely available public database meant as a resource for research on the immune response to SARS-CoV-2. HLA class I and class II types, where available, came from metadata supplied by the sample provider rather than from assay-based typing. Deeply sampled blood TCRbeta repertoires from subjects exposed to, actively infected with, or recovered from COVID-19 were included in the dataset. Samples were obtained from the ongoing ImmuneRACE study (first 160 participants) and from some 1,200 subjects provided by 6 global collaborators.

The paper as a whole reports these results and caveats: The amount of clinical and demographic metadata varied by source and participant and was provided uncurated.

Each collaborating institution followed its own protocols to collect whole blood in K2EDTA tubes. Collaborator samples were shipped for TCRbeta analysis as frozen whole blood, isolated PBMCs, or DNA extracted from either sample type. TCRbeta CDR3 regions were amplified from genomic DNA by means of the immunoSEQ Assay, a bias-controlled multiplex PCR. Regarding the original processing steps: Within the assay, amplification of reference gene primers was used to estimate how many nucleated cells each sample contained. To quantify the absolute abundance of each unique TCRbeta CDR3 rearrangement, sequence reads were collapsed and filtered. For each sample, productive Simpson clonality was calculated as the square root of Simpson's diversity index over productive rearrangements. TCRdb stores this immuneACCESS table with in-frame sequences only. Part of the clones is absent; in the studies checked, under half of the shortfall reflects unresolved V genes, and no reason is known for the rest. V and J calls and clone size are copied from that table; D and trimming were computed from the DNA. For this sample the table gives about 210,000 clones, of which about 85% were detected only once. The top ten hold 4.5% to 5% of the sample.

Note on this clone: The antigen it binds to is not known. Base qualities were left out, and no much larger clone turns up one base away.

V lost 0 bases and J lost 7 bases, and the count of bases not matched to a germline gene is 11. Including the terminal cysteine and phenylalanine, the CDR3 comprises 17 residues. Only the CDR3 part of the read is kept: 51 bases, read in frame from the first base. Per the germline V gene (reference sequence), LGHDT is the CDR1 and YNNKEL is the CDR2. The sequence links TRBV3-1 (or the pseudogene TRBV3-2) to TRBJ2-1; a stretch of 8 junction bases matches TRBD2. This TCR derives from a woman of 80 years or more with acute or convalescent COVID-19. Sequenced sample: peripheral blood. The base sequence is TGTGCCAGCAGCCAAGAAAATTCCGGGGGGGTTTTGAATGAGCAGTTCTTC. This sequence encodes CASSQENSGGVLNEQFF.